The clone carrying this TCR beta chain was observed a single time. Its target is not known. Each donor was a Caucasian adult residing in Nashville, Tennessee. CDR3 length: 16 amino acids. Germline V CDR1 and CDR2: MDHEN, SYDVKM. V dropped 5 bases and J dropped 0; count of bases not matched to a gene: 8. The data were obtained in a study of shared clonotypes between healthy human individuals. Whole-study findings and limits: Blood was the only sampled material, and tissue repertoires likely differ.

Some 30,000 T cell genomes, or about 200 ng DNA, went into the sorted-subset replicate PCRs. Clones were sequenced by immunoSEQ multiplex PCR, and TCRdb holds only the in-frame ones, with some missing. The table shows 650,000 to 800,000 clones, with just under 75% occurring only once. The specimen sequenced was memory CD4+ T cells sorted from blood. Subset described: CD45RA-negative fraction. This chain connects TRBV28 to TRBJ2-7; 9 bases agree with TRBD1. The origin of this receptor is a woman between 25 and 40 years old in good health. The CDR3 DNA is TGTGCCAGCAGTCCGACGGACAGGGGCAGCTCCTACGAGCAGTACTTC. This encodes CASSPTDRGSSYEQYF.